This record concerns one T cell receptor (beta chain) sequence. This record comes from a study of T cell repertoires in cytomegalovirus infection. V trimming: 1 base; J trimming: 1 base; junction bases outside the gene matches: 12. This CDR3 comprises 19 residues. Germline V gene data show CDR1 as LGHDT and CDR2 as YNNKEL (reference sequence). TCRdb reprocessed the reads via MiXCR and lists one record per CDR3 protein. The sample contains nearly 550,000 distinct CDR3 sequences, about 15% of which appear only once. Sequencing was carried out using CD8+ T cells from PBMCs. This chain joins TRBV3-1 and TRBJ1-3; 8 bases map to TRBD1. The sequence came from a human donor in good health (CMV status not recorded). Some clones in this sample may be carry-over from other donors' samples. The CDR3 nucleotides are TGTGCCAGCAGCCAAGTGACATCGGACAGGGTTTTATCTGGAAACACCATATATTTT. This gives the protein CASSQVTSDRVLSGNTIYF.